The 16 T cell receptor beta chains presented below share a single source sample, sequenced in a study of CD8 T cells in ankylosing spondylitis. TCRdb fed the 5' RACE reads into MiXCR, producing one record per CDR3 protein. Of approximately 190,000 distinct CDR3 sequences in the sample, around 13% were seen once. What was sequenced was blood, either unsorted or a sorted T cell fraction (not recorded which). These receptors all stem from a female donor with ankylosing spondylitis or in good health (not recorded which).

In this sample, this clonotype turned up once. The chain combines TRBV29-1 with TRBJ2-7, with D possibly matching TRBD2 (6 bases). V lost 4 bases to trimming and J lost 5 bases, with 21 bases between them. CDR3 size: 15 residues. Looked up from germline, CDR1 is SQVTM and CDR2 is ANQGSEA. This CDR3 reads CSVVGRLVGGDEQYF. The DNA for the CDR3 is TGCAGCGTTGTAGGCAGACTAGTGGGGGGTGACGAGCAGTACTTC.

This clonotype was observed a single time. The junction shows a germline mismatch at one end, possibly a read error. V and J are TRBV4-2 and TRBJ1-5; D gene uncertain. The CDR3 runs 17 residues. Germline values: CDR1 LGHNA, CDR2 YNFKEQ. CDR3 DNA: TGTGCCAGCAGCCAAGCTTCGGCCCTTCTTAGCAATCAGCCCCAGCGTTTT. Its protein is CASSQASALLSNQPQRF.

This clonotype was recorded many times. J is TRBJ1-5 and V is TRBV27; TRBD1 aligns across 7 bases. The CDR3 loop spans 15 amino acids. CDR1 and CDR2 from the germline V gene are MNHEY and SMNVEV (reference sequence). V trimming: 8 bases; J trimming: 2 bases; junction bases outside the gene matches: 9. The CDR3 protein is CASREGAVGNQPQHF. CDR3 DNA: TGTGCCAGCCGCGAGGGGGCGGTTGGCAATCAGCCCCAGCATTTT.

This clonotype was observed at least ten times. V usage is TRBV15 and J usage is TRBJ1-2, with D unclear. The CDR3 has 15 residues. Germline CDR1 reads LNHNV; CDR2 reads YYDKDF (reference sequence). V lost 5 bases and J 5 bases, leaving 18 bases between the germline ends. The CDR3 reads CATSLHGSFGYGYTF. CDR3 coding DNA: TGTGCCACCAGCTTACATGGAAGCTTCGGGTATGGCTACACCTTC.

Points on this clonotype: The germline gene is not matched at one end of the junction; a read error may be the cause. V is TRBV13 and J is TRBJ2-7; 7 bases map to TRBD1. This CDR3 spans 14 amino acids. Germline V gene lookup returns CDR1 PRHDT and CDR2 FYEKMQ (reference sequence). The DNA of the CDR3 is TGTGCCAGCAGTTTAGGGGGCAGGTGGGGAGAGCAGTACTTC. This translates into CASSLGGRWGEQYF.

This clonotype has a count of ten or more. CDR3 residues: CSATLRDGYTF. CDR3 nucleotides: TGCAGCGCCACTCTACGGGATGGCTACACCTTC. This chain joins TRBV29-1 and TRBJ1-2, with no clear D. Deletions cut 7 bases from V and 6 bases from J, with 12 bases between. Germline assignment: CDR1 SQVTM and CDR2 ANQGSEA. The CDR3 consists of 11 residues.

This clonotype was seen repeatedly, ten times or more. This sequence joins TRBV4-1 and TRBJ2-5; D unresolved. In germline, CDR1 is MGHRA, CDR2 YSYEKL. The CDR3 runs 16 residues. V dropped 0 bases and J dropped 5 bases, with 16 bases sitting between them. The CDR3, as DNA: TGCGCCAGCAGCCAAGATTGGATGCAGCTTCGGGAGACCCAGTACTTC. This codes for CASSQDWMQLRETQYF.

This chain uses TRBV30 with TRBJ2-1; TRBD2 agrees at 7 bases. Trimming at V came to 4 bases and at J to 8 bases, leaving 8 bases not matched to a gene. The germline V gene has CDR1 GTSNPN and CDR2 SVGIG (reference sequence). The CDR3 covers 13 residues. The CDR3 nucleotides read TGTGCCTGGACCTGGCGGGAGATGGATGAGCAGTTCTTC. It codes for CAWTWREMDEQFF. The full variable domain, completed using reference TRBV30 and TRBJ2-1, is SQTIHQWPATLVQPVGSPLSLECTVEGTSNPNLYWYRQAAGRGLQLLFYSVGIGQISSEVPQNLSASRPQDRQFILSSKKLLLSDSGFYLCAWTWREMDEQFFGPGTRLTVL.

For this clonotype: Since a much larger clone is just one base distant, this may be a read error. The chain has TRBV24-1 and TRBJ1-5; D is perhaps TRBD1 (6 bases). CDR1 is KGHDR and CDR2 is SFDVKD in the germline V gene. The CDR3 is made up of 14 amino acids. The CDR3 DNA reads TGTGCCGCCAGTGACTCTCAGGGGTTCCAGCCCCAGCATTTT. Translation gives CAASDSQGFQPQHF.

There are many counts of this clonotype. This sequence joins TRBV10-3 and TRBJ2-1; D perhaps matches TRBD1 (6 bases). This CDR3 has 14 residues. The V gene's germline CDR1 is ENHRY and CDR2 SYGVKD. Trimming removed 4 bases from V and 6 bases from J, with 13 bases in between. The CDR3 here is CAISGTARVNEQFF. The CDR3 nucleotides are TGTGCCATCAGTGGGACAGCTCGGGTCAATGAGCAGTTCTTC.

This clonotype occurred many times. This chain connects TRBV15 to TRBJ2-2; no reliable D call. Per the germline V gene, CDR1 is LNHNV and CDR2 is YYDKDF (reference sequence). V was trimmed by 1 base and J by 1 base, leaving 1 base between them. This CDR3 has 13 residues. The chain's CDR3 is CATSRVNTGELFF. Here the CDR3 DNA reads TGTGCCACCAGCAGAGTGAACACCGGGGAGCTGTTTTTT. Together with reference TRBV15 and TRBJ2-2, the CDR3 gives the full variable domain: DAMVIQNPRYQVTQFGKPVTLSCSQTLNHNVMYWYQQKSSQAPKLLFHYYDKDFNNEADTPDNFQSRRPNTSFCFLDIRSPGLGDTAMYLCATSRVNTGELFFGEGSRLTVL.

This clonotype was recorded at least ten times. The CDR3 reads CASSQPGYNEQFF. DNA of the CDR3: TGTGCCAGCAGCCAGCCAGGATACAATGAGCAGTTCTTC. The chain recombines TRBV27 with TRBJ2-1, with D hard to call. CDR1 is MNHEY and CDR2 is SMNVEV in the germline V gene (reference sequence). V lost 6 bases and J lost 4, with 10 bases in between. The CDR3 loop spans 13 amino acids.

This clonotype has just a few counts. This chain joins TRBV3-1 and TRBJ1-2; the match to TRBD1 covers 11 bases. The germline V gene has CDR1 LGHDT and CDR2 YNNKEL (reference sequence). With 2 bases clipped from V and 0 bases from J, the junction kept 8 bases outside the gene matches. The CDR3 is 18 residues long. CDR3 DNA: TGTGCCAGCAGCCAATCCGGGACAGGGGGTATAGCTAACTATGGCTACACCTTC. This translates into CASSQSGTGGIANYGYTF. The full variable domain, rest sourced from reference TRBV3-1 and TRBJ1-2, is DTAVSQTPKYLVTQMGNDKSIKCEQNLGHDTMYWYKQDSKKFLKIMFSYNNKELIINETVPNRFSPKSPDKAHLNLHINSLELGDSAVYFCASSQSGTGGIANYGYTFGSGTRLTVV.

This clonotype was counted a few times. CDR3 residues: CASRDRGLTPTGYTF. The CDR3 nucleotides are TGTGCCAGTAGGGACAGGGGGCTCACCCCTACCGGCTACACCTTC. The chain combines TRBV7-8 with TRBJ1-2; 12 nucleotides match TRBD1. V was clipped by 9 bases and J by 8 bases; unmatched bases: 13. Germline V gene sequence: CDR1 SGHVS, CDR2 FQNEAQ. The CDR3 is made up of 15 amino acids.

This clonotype was observed at least ten times. The rearrangement uses TRBV7-2 and TRBJ1-2, with D perhaps TRBD1 (6 bases). The CDR3 totals 14 residues. Germline-derived CDR1 and CDR2 are SGHTA and FQGNSA. Trimming removed 1 base from V and 5 bases from J, with 11 bases in between. The CDR3 loop reads CASSLDRASYGYTF. CDR3 DNA sequence: TGTGCCAGCAGCTTAGACAGGGCCTCATATGGCTACACCTTC.

This clonotype was detected ten times or more. This rearrangement joins TRBV7-9 to TRBJ2-3; D call uncertain. V was clipped by 3 bases and J by 5 bases, with 15 bases between them. Germline lookup yields CDR1 SEHNR and CDR2 FQNEAQ (reference sequence). This CDR3 contains 15 residues. For the CDR3, the DNA is TGTGCCAGCAGCTTCTGGGCTACCGATGGAGATACGCAGTATTTT. Protein: CASSFWATDGDTQYF.